These 9 T cell receptor beta chains were sequenced from one sample in a study of naive and memory T cell subsets. A UMI-containing oligonucleotide was joined by 3' ligation to the TCR cDNA template. Ligated cDNA underwent four rounds of PCR with nested alpha and beta constant region primers and SP2. One entry per CDR3 protein, called by TCRdb with MiXCR from the 5' RACE reads. The sample consists of roughly 62,000 distinct CDR3 sequences, 6% to 8.5% of them appearing once. Receptors were obtained from a female donor in good health.

The chain recombines TRBV12-3 or TRBV12-4 with TRBJ1-5; a weak D match, TRBD1 (6 bases). The CDR3 has 12 residues. The CDR3 coding sequence is TGTGCTACAGGGATCGGCAATCAGCCCCAGCATTTT. As protein: CATGIGNQPQHF.

This clonotype was picked up a small number of times. CDR3 sequence: CASSPQAYNEQFF. The CDR3 DNA reads as TGTGCCAGCAGCCCACAGGCCTACAATGAGCAGTTCTTC. The rearrangement joins TRBV11-2 to TRBJ2-1, with D possibly being TRBD1 (5 bases). V lost 5 bases and J 2 bases, leaving 7 bases between the germline ends. The germline V gene has CDR1 SGHAT and CDR2 FQNNGV. The CDR3 covers 13 residues.

J is TRBJ2-7 and V is TRBV5-1; D gene uncertain. Germline lookup yields CDR1 SGHRS and CDR2 YFSETQ. The CDR3 consists of 11 residues. Between the trimmed V and J ends, which lost 0 bases and 3 bases, there was a span of 1 base. This CDR3 is CASSLDYEQYF. DNA of the CDR3: TGCGCCAGCAGCTTGGACTACGAGCAGTACTTC.

V usage is TRBV19 and J usage is TRBJ1-1; maybe TRBD1 (5 bases). The CDR3 has 13 amino acids. Germline V gives CDR1 LNHDA, CDR2 SQIVND (reference sequence). Trimming removed 1 base at V and 11 bases at J, with 14 bases between. The CDR3 coding sequence is TGTGCCAGTAGTATAGGGCGCGCACGGGGGGCTTTCTTT. This sequence encodes CASSIGRARGAFF.

The genes are TRBV12-3 or TRBV12-4 and TRBJ2-5, with no clear D. Trimming left V 2 bases short and J 4 bases short, with 14 bases between. The CDR3 runs to 15 residues. DNA of the CDR3: TGTGCCAGCAGTTTACACAGTGAGGTCGGAGAGACCCAGTACTTC. Protein: CASSLHSEVGETQYF.

This clonotype was picked up many times. The chain has TRBV20-1 and TRBJ1-2; maybe TRBD1 (5 bases). V dropped 3 bases and J dropped 10 bases, with 21 bases sitting between them. The germline V gene has CDR1 DFQATT and CDR2 SNEGSKA (reference sequence). CDR3 size: 14 residues. DNA of the CDR3: TGCAGTGCTAGCCGCCCCGTTTGGGACCCTCCCTACACCTTC. This codes for CSASRPVWDPPYTF.

This sequence joins TRBV5-1 and TRBJ2-7; D perhaps matches TRBD2 (5 bases). The length of the CDR3 is 14 residues. Per germline, CDR1 SGHRS and CDR2 YFSETQ. V dropped 4 bases and J dropped 7 bases, with 18 bases sitting between them. The CDR3 reads CASSLDPRPGEQYF. In DNA, the CDR3 is TGCGCCAGCAGCCTAGACCCACGGCCGGGGGAGCAGTACTTC.

This clonotype was counted only a few times. The chain's CDR3 is CASSSGRALYNEQFF. DNA for the CDR3: TGTGCCAGCAGTAGCGGGAGAGCACTTTACAATGAGCAGTTCTTC. The rearrangement uses TRBV28 and TRBJ2-1; 8 bases map to TRBD2. Germline V gene lookup returns CDR1 MDHEN and CDR2 SYDVKM. The CDR3 extends over 15 amino acids. V lost 5 bases to trimming and J lost 4 bases; unmatched junction nucleotides: 7.

This clonotype appeared a few times. CDR3 residues: CASSKTGNYEQYF. CDR3 coding DNA: TGTGCCAGCAGCAAGACAGGGAATTACGAGCAGTACTTC. The chain links TRBV5-4 to TRBJ2-7; TRBD1 agrees at 7 bases. Germline assignment: CDR1 SGHNT and CDR2 YYREEE (reference sequence). This CDR3 has 13 amino acids. The V and J ends lost 4 bases and 4 bases, in that order; junction bases with no gene match: 5. Full variable domain (remainder filled in from reference TRBV5-4 and TRBJ2-7): ETGVTQSPTHLIKTRGQQVTLRCSSQSGHNTVSWYQQALGQGPQFIFQYYREEENGRGNFPPRFSGLQFPNYSSELNVNALELDDSALYLCASSKTGNYEQYFGPGTRLTVT.